The present T cell receptor (beta chain) was sequenced within a study of blood T cell repertoires in COVID-19. Study context: COVID-19 samples from acute and convalescent phases originated in the United States, Italy and Spain. PBMCs, B-cell-depleted T cells, or T cells were the source of the cDNA or gDNA that made up the material.

Original analysis: Nucleated cell counts were estimated from reference gene primer amplification. Libraries were prepared by immunoSEQ multiplex PCR; TCRdb keeps only in-frame clonotypes and omits some of them. That table is the source of V, J and clone size, and D and trimming were worked out from the DNA. The table records approximately 280,000 clones, 75% to 90% of them present only once. This CDR3 spans 14 amino acids. In germline, CDR1 is MNHEY, CDR2 SVGAGI. Between the trimmed V and J ends, which lost 1 base and 8 bases, there was a span of 14 bases. Sample: peripheral blood. V usage is TRBV6-5 and J usage is TRBJ1-2, with D maybe TRBD1 (5 bases). The TCR originated in a woman between 70 and 85 years old with acute or convalescent COVID-19. The chain's CDR3 is CASSYFGARGGYTF. Here the CDR3 DNA reads TGTGCCAGCAGTTACTTTGGGGCGCGGGGCGGCTACACCTTC.